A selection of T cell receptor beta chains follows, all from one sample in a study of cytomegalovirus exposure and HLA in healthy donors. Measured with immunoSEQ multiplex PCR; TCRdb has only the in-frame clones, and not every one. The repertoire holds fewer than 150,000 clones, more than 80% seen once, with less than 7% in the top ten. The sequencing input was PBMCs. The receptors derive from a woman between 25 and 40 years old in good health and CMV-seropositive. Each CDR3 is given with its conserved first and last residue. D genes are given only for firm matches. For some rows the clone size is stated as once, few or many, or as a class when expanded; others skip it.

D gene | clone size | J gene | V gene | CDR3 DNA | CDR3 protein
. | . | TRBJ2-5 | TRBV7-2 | TGTGCCAGCAGCTTTCCCCACACAGGAGAGCAGTACTTC | CASSFPHTGEQYF
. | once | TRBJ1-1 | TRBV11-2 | TGTGCCAGCAGCTTAGGGGGGGAAGAAAGAGCTTTCTTT | CASSLGGEERAFF
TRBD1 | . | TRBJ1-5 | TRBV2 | TGTGCCAGCAGTGTACAGGGGGCTCAGCCCCAGCATTTT | CASSVQGAQPQHF
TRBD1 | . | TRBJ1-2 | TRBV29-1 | TGCAGCGTCCCCGGGACAGTAGGGGGCTACACCTTC | CSVPGTVGGYTF
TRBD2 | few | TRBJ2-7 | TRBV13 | TGTGCCAGCAGCTTTGCGGGGGGACTTTACGAGCAGTACTTC | CASSFAGGLYEQYF
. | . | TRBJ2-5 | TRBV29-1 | TGCAGCGTTCTCGACAGGTTCCAAGAGACCCAGTACTTC | CSVLDRFQETQYF
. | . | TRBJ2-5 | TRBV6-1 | TGTGCCAGCAGTGTCGGGACTTTATGGGAGACCCAGTACTTC | CASSVGTLWETQYF
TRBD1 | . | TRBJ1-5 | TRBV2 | TGTGCCAGCAGGCAGGGGGGCAATCAGCCCCAGCATTTT | CASRQGGNQPQHF
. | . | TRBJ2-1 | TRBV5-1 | TGCGCCAGCACCCCTTCAGGGCATCTTAACAATGAGCAGTTCTTC | CASTPSGHLNNEQFF
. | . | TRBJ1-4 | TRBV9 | TGTGCCAGCAGCCCGGAGGGGCGCGCGGAAAAACTGTTTTTT | CASSPEGRAEKLFF
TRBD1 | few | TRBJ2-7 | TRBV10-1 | TGCGCCAGCAGTCATGCGACAGGGGGGTACGAGCAGTACTTC | CASSHATGGYEQYF
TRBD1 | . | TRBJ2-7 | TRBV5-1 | TGCGCCAGCTCGACTCTAGGGACAGGGGGCGTCGAGCAGTACTTC | CASSTLGTGGVEQYF
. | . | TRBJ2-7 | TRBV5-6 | TGTGCCAGCAGCTTAGTGATCACTCCCTACGAGCAGTACTTC | CASSLVITPYEQYF
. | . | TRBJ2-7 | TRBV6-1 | TGTGCCAGCAGGGGCACCTACGAGCAGTACTTC | CASRGTYEQYF
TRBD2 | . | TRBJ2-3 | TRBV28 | TGTGCCAGCACCCTGACCCGACTAGCGGCCACAGGAGATACGCAGTATTTT | CASTLTRLAATGDTQYF
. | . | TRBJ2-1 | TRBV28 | TGTGCCAGCAGCCCGGAGAGGGGGATAGTAGATGAGCAGTTCTTC | CASSPERGIVDEQFF
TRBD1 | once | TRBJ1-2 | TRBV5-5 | TGTGCCAGCAGCCTGGGTACCCTGGACAGGGGAACGTATGGCTACACCTTC | CASSLGTLDRGTYGYTF